Below, one T cell receptor beta chain is given with its context. In terms of age and location, participants ranged from about 18 to 95 years and lived in about two dozen US areas. Cohort allocation depended upon clinical history that participants reported. Generated by immunoSEQ multiplex PCR, the TCRdb table keeps only in-frame clones and is missing some. Of 200,000 or so clones in the sample, roughly 85% were seen once. Germline V gives CDR1 MNHEY, CDR2 SMNVEV (reference sequence). This CDR3 region has 15 residues. V lost 4 bases and J lost 7, with 16 bases in between. The source of the sample is a study of blood T cell repertoires in COVID-19.

Sequencing was carried out using PBMCs or T cells enriched from blood (not recorded which). This clonotype was obtained from a woman aged 40-49 years with acute COVID-19. The rearrangement uses TRBV27 and TRBJ1-4, with D perhaps TRBD1 (6 bases). The CDR3 DNA reads as TGTGCCAGCAGTTCAGGGTTAGGGGGTCGTGAAAAACTGTTTTTT. This gives the protein CASSSGLGGREKLFF.